These 24 T cell receptor beta chains were sequenced from one sample in a study of T cell responses to AZD1222 COVID-19 vaccine. Sequencing used immunoSEQ multiplex PCR; TCRdb keeps in-frame clones, though not all of them. The sample shows about 130,000 clones, 89% of them seen only once. Sequencing was performed on peripheral blood, taken on day 0 of AZD1222 vaccination. The receptors derive from an adult in good health.

This chain connects TRBV5-5 to TRBJ2-5, with 7 bases identical to TRBD2. Germline CDR1 reads SGHKS; CDR2 reads YYEKEE (reference sequence). This CDR3 comprises 16 residues. V was clipped by 4 bases and J by 5 bases; unmatched bases: 14. The CDR3 is CASSLGLGGLGETQYF. The CDR3 region has the DNA TGTGCCAGCAGCCTCGGACTAGGAGGTTTAGGGGAGACCCAGTACTTC.

The J gene is TRBJ2-7, the V gene TRBV10-3; D possibly matches TRBD1 or TRBD2 (5 bases each). The CDR3 is 15 residues long. Germline assignment: CDR1 ENHRY and CDR2 SYGVKD. V gave up 7 bases and J gave up 5 bases, with 21 bases separating them. The CDR3 region is CAITRDHQGSDEQYF. CDR3 nucleotides: TGTGCCATCACCCGGGACCACCAGGGATCCGACGAGCAGTACTTC.

The chain is built from TRBV3-1 (or the pseudogene TRBV3-2) and TRBJ1-6; maybe TRBD1 (5 bases). Per the germline V gene, CDR1 is LGHDT and CDR2 is YNNKEL (reference sequence). V was trimmed by 0 bases and J by 0 bases, leaving 15 bases between them. This CDR3 has 19 residues. The CDR3 sequence: CASSQEAPRAFSYNSPLHF. Here the CDR3 DNA reads TGTGCCAGCAGCCAAGAGGCCCCCAGGGCCTTCTCCTATAATTCACCCCTCCACTTT.

V usage is TRBV30 and J usage is TRBJ1-1; unclear D gene. The ends were cut back, 3 bases at V and 5 bases at J, with 10 bases in the middle. This CDR3 has 12 amino acids. The germline CDR1 and CDR2 sequences are GTSNPN and SVGIG (reference sequence). The DNA for the CDR3 is TGTGCCTGGAGCCTCCTTTTGACTGAAGCTTTCTTT. Protein sequence: CAWSLLLTEAFF.

The chain uses TRBV6-1 and TRBJ1-1; D is uncertain. This CDR3 region has 14 residues. Trimming took 2 bases from V and 0 from J, leaving 7 bases between them. Germline CDR1 and CDR2: MNHNS and SASEGT. CDR3 region: CASSERIVNTEAFF. The CDR3 nucleotides are TGTGCCAGCAGTGAAAGGATCGTGAACACTGAAGCTTTCTTT.

The gene calls are TRBV29-1 and TRBJ1-1, with 7 bases matching TRBD1. This CDR3 region has 11 residues. Germline V lookup: CDR1 SQVTM, CDR2 ANQGSEA. The ends lost 8 bases at V and 8 bases at J; junction bases unmatched: 8. CDR3 nucleotide sequence: TGCAGCTCGAAACCGGGACAGGAAGCTTTCTTT. Residues: CSSKPGQEAFF.

The V and J genes are TRBV23-1 and TRBJ1-1; D possibly corresponds to TRBD1 (6 bases). TRBV23-1 is treated as an ORF (open reading frame) with a function not yet certain. The CDR3 has 18 residues. V was shortened by 10 bases and J by 3 bases, with 30 bases between the two germline ends. The CDR3 spells CAIAAIETTGGADTEAFF. For the CDR3, the DNA is TGCGCCATCGCTGCTATTGAGACCACCGGGGGGGCGGACACTGAAGCTTTCTTT.

V gene TRBV5-1 combines with J gene TRBJ2-2; 9 bases are shared with TRBD1. The junction had 11 bases not matched to a gene; V was cut back by 7 bases and J by 4 bases. CDR1 is SGHRS, CDR2 YFSETQ, per germline. The CDR3 runs 16 residues. In DNA, the CDR3 is TGCGCCAGCCGTGAACAGGGGGCGACGGGCACCGGGGAGCTGTTTTTT. It is translated as CASREQGATGTGELFF.

The V call is TRBV6-6, the J call TRBJ1-6, with TRBD1 matching 8 bases. This CDR3 comprises 12 residues. CDR1 is MNHNY, CDR2 SVGAGI, per germline (reference sequence). V trimming: 5 bases; J trimming: 10 bases; junction bases outside the gene matches: 1. DNA of the CDR3: TGTGCCAGCAGTGGACAGGGATCACCCCTCCACTTT. The encoded protein is CASSGQGSPLHF.

The chain links TRBV20-1 to TRBJ1-2, with a possible D match to TRBD1 (6 bases). V lost 3 bases and J lost 0, with 11 bases in between. Germline V gives CDR1 DFQATT, CDR2 SNEGSKA (reference sequence). The CDR3 is 14 residues long. The CDR3 coding sequence is TGCAGTGCTAGTAACGGACAGACTAACTATGGCTACACCTTC. This sequence encodes CSASNGQTNYGYTF.

The chain is built from TRBV6-5 and TRBJ2-7; D is possibly TRBD2 (6 bases). Germline assignment: CDR1 MNHEY and CDR2 SVGAGI. The V end was cut by 8 bases, the J end by 7 bases, with 15 bases between. The CDR3 loop spans 12 amino acids. The CDR3 sequence: CASARGGVEQYF. In DNA, the CDR3 is TGTGCCAGCGCCCGTGGAGGGGTTGAGCAGTACTTC.

This chain links TRBV6-4 with TRBJ1-6; maybe TRBD1 (5 bases). V lost 10 bases, J lost 3 bases, and 16 bases lay in between. The germline V gene encodes CDR1 MRHNA and CDR2 SNTAGT. This CDR3 comprises 15 residues. For the CDR3, the DNA is TGTGCCATCTCACAGGCAAGCCTCTATAATTCACCCCTCCACTTT. It is translated as CAISQASLYNSPLHF.

This chain connects TRBV6-2 or TRBV6-3 to TRBJ2-5, with 8 bases that match TRBD2. The J segment lost 1 base and the V segment lost 5 bases, leaving 6 bases of the junction unmatched. Germline CDR1 reads MNHEY; CDR2 reads SVGEGT. The CDR3 loop spans 15 amino acids. CDR3: CASSPQRGFQETQYF. Here the CDR3 DNA reads TGTGCCAGCAGTCCCCAGCGGGGGTTCCAAGAGACCCAGTACTTC.

V and J are TRBV3-1 (or the pseudogene TRBV3-2) and TRBJ2-3; D unresolved. The V gene lost 3 bases and the J gene lost 6 bases, with 13 bases spanning the gap. CDR1 LGHDT and CDR2 YNNKEL come from the germline V gene (reference sequence). CDR3 length equals 14 residues. The CDR3 coding sequence is TGTGCCAGCAGCCAGACCCTTAGCTGGGATACGCAGTATTTT. Its protein product is CASSQTLSWDTQYF.

This chain joins TRBV27 and TRBJ2-2; D is unresolved. V lost 0 bases and J lost 1, with 3 bases in between. This CDR3 is built from 14 residues. Germline loops: CDR1 MNHEY, CDR2 SMNVEV (reference sequence). The CDR3 DNA is TGTGCCAGCAGTTTATCGGGGAACACCGGGGAGCTGTTTTTT. Translation gives CASSLSGNTGELFF.

This clone was recorded once. This chain links TRBV4-1 with TRBJ1-1; 8 bases align to TRBD1. Germline lookup yields CDR1 MGHRA and CDR2 YSYEKL. Trimming at V came to 0 bases and at J to 10 bases, leaving 10 bases not matched to a gene. The CDR3 has 15 residues. As DNA, the CDR3 is TGCGCCAGCAGCCAAGATACTACCGACAGGGGATCAGCTTTCTTT. Its protein is CASSQDTTDRGSAFF.

This clone was detected a few times. V gene TRBV3-1 (or the pseudogene TRBV3-2) combines with J gene TRBJ1-5; D possibly corresponds to TRBD1 (6 bases). This CDR3 has 16 residues. Trimming pared 0 bases from V and 6 bases from J, leaving 15 bases between. CDR1 and CDR2 (germline): LGHDT, YNNKEL (reference sequence). CDR3 bases: TGTGCCAGCAGCCAAGATGTGGGACACCGAAGTCAGCCCCAGCATTTT. Protein sequence: CASSQDVGHRSQPQHF.

The J gene is TRBJ1-2, the V gene TRBV3-1 (or the pseudogene TRBV3-2); D gene uncertain. The germline V and J ends were trimmed by 1 base and 8 bases, with 14 bases remaining between them. CDR1 is LGHDT and CDR2 is YNNKEL in the germline V gene (reference sequence). The CDR3 loop spans 14 amino acids. CDR3 sequence (DNA): TGTGCCAGCAGCCAAGGAGGAGGGCGACGAGGCTACACCTTC. As protein: CASSQGGGRRGYTF.

The chain combines TRBV7-2 with TRBJ1-2; weak D call: TRBD1 (6 bases). From germline, CDR1 is SGHTA and CDR2 FQGNSA. Deletions cut 5 bases from V and 7 bases from J, with 17 bases between. The length of the CDR3 is 14 residues. This chain's CDR3 is CASSPGGAGIGYTF. CDR3 DNA sequence: TGTGCCAGCAGCCCCGGGGGCGCAGGTATTGGCTACACCTTC.

This clone is medium-sized. The chain is built from TRBV30 and TRBJ2-7, with a tentative D call TRBD1 (6 bases). CDR3 size: 13 residues. With 4 bases removed from V and 9 bases from J, the gap between germline ends came to 19 bases. Germline CDR1 is GTSNPN and CDR2 is SVGIG (reference sequence). Written as DNA, the CDR3 is TGTGCCTGGAATGTGGGGGCTAGAGGTGTGCAGTACTTC. Its translation is CAWNVGARGVQYF.

V is TRBV6-5 and J is TRBJ2-3; the D gene is possibly TRBD2 (6 bases). Trimming pared 6 bases from V and 3 bases from J, leaving 16 bases between. Germline CDR1 and CDR2: MNHEY and SVGAGI. The CDR3 is 15 amino acids. The CDR3 region is CASREGSSGTDTQYF. CDR3 nucleotide sequence: TGTGCCAGCAGGGAGGGTTCGTCTGGGACAGATACGCAGTATTTT.

The chain carries TRBV4-2 and TRBJ1-5; D possibly corresponds to TRBD1 (5 bases). Trimming removed 0 bases at V and 0 bases at J, with 15 bases between. CDR1 is LGHNA, CDR2 YNFKEQ, per germline. This CDR3 comprises 18 residues. The CDR3 coding sequence is TGTGCCAGCAGCCAAGAACATGGACGACAGATTAGCAATCAGCCCCAGCATTTT. It codes for CASSQEHGRQISNQPQHF.

This clone was found a few times. The chain recombines TRBV6-5 with TRBJ1-1; the D gene is possibly TRBD1 (6 bases). The V and J ends lost 5 bases and 6 bases respectively, with 13 bases between them. This CDR3 comprises 13 residues. Germline assignment: CDR1 MNHEY and CDR2 SVGAGI. The CDR3 coding sequence is TGTGCCAGCAGTCAGCAGGGGAGTTCTGAAGCTTTCTTT. Protein: CASSQQGSSEAFF.

This clone was detected once. The rearrangement links TRBV5-6 to TRBJ1-3; D is uncertain. The germline gives CDR1 SGHDT, CDR2 YYEEEE. V lost 1 base, J lost 1 base, and 6 bases lay in between. CDR3 size: 14 residues. The CDR3 region is CASSLMGSGNTIYF. CDR3 nucleotides: TGTGCCAGCAGCTTGATGGGGTCTGGAAACACCATATATTTT. The full variable domain, with the rest looked up from reference TRBV5-6 and TRBJ1-3, is DAGVTQSPTHLIKTRGQQVTLRCSPKSGHDTVSWYQQALGQGPQFIFQYYEEEERQRGNFPDRFSGHQFPNYSSELNVNALLLGDSALYLCASSLMGSGNTIYFGEGSWLTVV.